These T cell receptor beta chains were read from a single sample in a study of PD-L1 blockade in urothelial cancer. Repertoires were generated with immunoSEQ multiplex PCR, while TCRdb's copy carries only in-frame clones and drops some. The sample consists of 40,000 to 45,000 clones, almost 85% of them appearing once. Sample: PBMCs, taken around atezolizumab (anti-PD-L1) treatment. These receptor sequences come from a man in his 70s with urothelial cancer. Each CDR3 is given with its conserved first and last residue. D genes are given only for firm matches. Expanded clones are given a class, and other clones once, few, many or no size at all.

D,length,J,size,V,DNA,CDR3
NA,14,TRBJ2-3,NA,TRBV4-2,TGTGCCAGCAGCCAAGATCTCGGCACAGATACGCAGTATTTT,CASSQDLGTDTQYF
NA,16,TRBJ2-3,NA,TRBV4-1,TGCGCCAGCAGCCAAGACTTAGCGGCTAGCACAGATACGCAGTATTTT,CASSQDLAASTDTQYF
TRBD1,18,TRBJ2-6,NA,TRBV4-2,TGTGCCAGCAGCCAAGATGGACAGGGGGAAAGAGGGGCCAACGTCCTGACTTTC,CASSQDGQGERGANVLTF
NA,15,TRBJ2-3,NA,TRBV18,TGTGCCAGCTCACCACTGCTAGCTCGCTTTAATACGCAGTATTTT,CASSPLLARFNTQYF
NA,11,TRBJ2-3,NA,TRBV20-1,TGCAGTGCTAGAAGGGAGATAGCGCAGTATTTT,CSARREIAQYF
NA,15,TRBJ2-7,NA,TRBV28,TGTGCCAGCAGTTCAATAGGAGTCGGCAACTACGAGCAGTACTTC,CASSSIGVGNYEQYF
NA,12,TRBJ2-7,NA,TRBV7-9,TGTGCCAGCAGCGCAGCGGGCTACGAGCAGTACTTC,CASSAAGYEQYF
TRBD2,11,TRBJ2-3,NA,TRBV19,TGTGCCAGTAGTATTGGGACTAGTCAGTATTTT,CASSIGTSQYF
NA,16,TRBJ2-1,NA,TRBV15,TGTGCCACCAGCAGAGAATCGGCCGGGTCCTACAATGAGCAGTTCTTC,CATSRESAGSYNEQFF
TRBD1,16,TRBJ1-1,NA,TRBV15,TGTGCCACCAGCAGATCCCGGACAGGGGGCGGCACTGAAGCTTTCTTT,CATSRSRTGGGTEAFF
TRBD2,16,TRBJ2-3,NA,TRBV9,TGTGCCAGCAGCGGGGGACTAGCGGGAGGGCGTGATACGCAGTATTTT,CASSGGLAGGRDTQYF
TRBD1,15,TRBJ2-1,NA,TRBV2,TGTGCCAGCAGCCGGGACAGCGGAACCTACAATGAGCAGTTCTTC,CASSRDSGTYNEQFF
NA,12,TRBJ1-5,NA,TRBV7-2,TGTGCCAGACAGGGTTCGCATCAGCCCCAGCATTTT,CARQGSHQPQHF
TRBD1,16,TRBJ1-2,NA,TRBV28,TGTGCCAGCAGCACAGGGGGGTTCGGTAATCACTATGGCTACACCTTC,CASSTGGFGNHYGYTF
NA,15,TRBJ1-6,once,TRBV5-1,TGCGCCAGCAGCCCGGCGGCTCCGGGTAATTCACCCCTCCACTTT,CASSPAAPGNSPLHF
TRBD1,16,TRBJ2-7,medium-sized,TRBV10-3,TGTGCCATCAGTGAGTTTCCGGGACAGGGGTCCGGCGAGCAGTACTTC,CAISEFPGQGSGEQYF
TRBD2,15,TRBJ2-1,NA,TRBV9,TGTGCCAGCAGCCCCAGACTAGCGGGCCTCAATGAGCAGTTCTTC,CASSPRLAGLNEQFF
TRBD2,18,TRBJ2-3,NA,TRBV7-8,TGTGCCAGCAGCTGGGGCCTGGGACTAGCGGGAGTCGCAGATACGCAGTATTTT,CASSWGLGLAGVADTQYF
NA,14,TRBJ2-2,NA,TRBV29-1,TGCAGCGTTGCCAAATTGTCGGACACCGGGGAGCTGTTTTTT,CSVAKLSDTGELFF
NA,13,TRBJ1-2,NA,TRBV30,TGTGCCTGGAGTGTGAACAGTTACTATGGCTACACCTTC,CAWSVNSYYGYTF
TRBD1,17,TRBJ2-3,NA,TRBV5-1,TGCGCCAGCAGCTTGGCCGTGGGACAGGGTTTCACAGATACGCAGTATTTT,CASSLAVGQGFTDTQYF
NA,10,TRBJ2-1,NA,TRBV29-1,TGCAGCGTTGTAAACTATGAGCAGTTCTTC,CSVVNYEQFF
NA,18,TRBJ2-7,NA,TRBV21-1,TGTGCCAGCCCCAAGGCGGGCGGGGAGACCCATAGGTCCTACGAGCAGTACTTC,CASPKAGGETHRSYEQYF
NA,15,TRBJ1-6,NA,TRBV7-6,TGTGCCAGCAGCCAAAGGACGGAGGAGAATTCACCCCTCCACTTT,CASSQRTEENSPLHF
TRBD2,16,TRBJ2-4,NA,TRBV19,TGTGCCAGTAGTACAAGTAGCGGGGGTTTTGGTAACATTCAGTACTTC,CASSTSSGGFGNIQYF
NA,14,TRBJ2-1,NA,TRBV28,TGTGCCAGCAAGGGAGGAGGCTCCTACAATGAGCAGTTCTTC,CASKGGGSYNEQFF
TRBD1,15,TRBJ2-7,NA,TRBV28,TGTGCCAGCCAGCCGCCGACAGGGGCGGCCTACGAGCAGTACTTC,CASQPPTGAAYEQYF
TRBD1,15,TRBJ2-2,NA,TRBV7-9,TGTGCCAGCAGCCAACAGGGGATGAACACCGGGGAGCTGTTTTTT,CASSQQGMNTGELFF
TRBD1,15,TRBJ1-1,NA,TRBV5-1,TGCGCCAGCAGCACGGGGACAGGGGCGAACACTGAAGCTTTCTTT,CASSTGTGANTEAFF
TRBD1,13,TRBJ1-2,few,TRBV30,TGTGCCTGGATGCGGGACAGACCCTATGGCTACACCTTC,CAWMRDRPYGYTF
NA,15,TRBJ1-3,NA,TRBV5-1,TGCGCCAGCAGCTCCCAGGGGTACTCTGGAAACACCATATATTTT,CASSSQGYSGNTIYF
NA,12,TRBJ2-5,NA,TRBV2,TGTGCCAGCGGGGGACTGCAAGAGACCCAGTACTTC,CASGGLQETQYF
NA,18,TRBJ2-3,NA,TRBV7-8,TGTGCCAGCAGCATCAATTCGGGACTTCGAATAGCCACAGATACGCAGTATTTT,CASSINSGLRIATDTQYF
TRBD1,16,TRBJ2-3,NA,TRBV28,TGTGCCAGCAGTTACGACAGGGGGTTTAGCACAGATACGCAGTATTTT,CASSYDRGFSTDTQYF
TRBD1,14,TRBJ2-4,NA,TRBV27,TGTGCCAGCGCCAAACGACAGGGTTATAGCATTCAGTACTTC,CASAKRQGYSIQYF
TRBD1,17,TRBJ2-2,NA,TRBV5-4,TGTGCCAGCAGCTTCGTCACGGGGACAGGCGGGACCGGGGAGCTGTTTTTT,CASSFVTGTGGTGELFF
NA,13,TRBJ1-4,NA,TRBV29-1,TGCAGCGTTGGCGCAGGGTCAGGCGAAAAACTGTTTTTT,CSVGAGSGEKLFF
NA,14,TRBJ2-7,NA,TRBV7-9,TGTGCCAGCAGCTTAGATGGCAGCTCCTACGAGCAGTACTTC,CASSLDGSSYEQYF
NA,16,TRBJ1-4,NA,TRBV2,TGTGCCAGCAGTGAATTTGCGGCTGCAACTAATGAAAAACTGTTTTTT,CASSEFAAATNEKLFF
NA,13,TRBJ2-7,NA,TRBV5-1,TGCGCCAGCGGTACCGGGTCGCCCTACGAGCAGTACTTC,CASGTGSPYEQYF
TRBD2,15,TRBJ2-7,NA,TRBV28,TGTGCCAGCAGCAAGGGGTACTCGGGGGGGGGCGAGCAGTACTTC,CASSKGYSGGGEQYF
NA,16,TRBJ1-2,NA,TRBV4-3,TGCGCCAGCAGCCAAGACGAGGGACTAGCTAACTATGGCTACACCTTC,CASSQDEGLANYGYTF
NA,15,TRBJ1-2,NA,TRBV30,TGTGCCTGGAGGCCCTTCATGAGGGCTAACTATGGCTACACCTTC,CAWRPFMRANYGYTF
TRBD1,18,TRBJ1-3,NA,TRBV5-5,TGTGCCAGCAGCATCGGACCCACAGGGGTCGACTCTGGAAACACCATATATTTT,CASSIGPTGVDSGNTIYF
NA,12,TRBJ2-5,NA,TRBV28,TGTGCCAGCAGGATGATCGGGGAGACCCAGTACTTC,CASRMIGETQYF
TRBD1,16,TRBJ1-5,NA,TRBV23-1,TGCGCCAGCAGTCAATCCCCGACAGGGCCCGTTCAGCCCCAGCATTTT,CASSQSPTGPVQPQHF